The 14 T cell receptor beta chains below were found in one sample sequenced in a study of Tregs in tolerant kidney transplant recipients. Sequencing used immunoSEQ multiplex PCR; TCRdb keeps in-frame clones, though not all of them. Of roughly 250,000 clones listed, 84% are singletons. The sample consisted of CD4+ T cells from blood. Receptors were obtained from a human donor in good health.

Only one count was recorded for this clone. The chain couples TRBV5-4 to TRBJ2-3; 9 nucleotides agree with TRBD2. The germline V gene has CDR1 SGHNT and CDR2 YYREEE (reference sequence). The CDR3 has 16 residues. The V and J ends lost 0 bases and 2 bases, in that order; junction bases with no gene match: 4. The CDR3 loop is CASSLAPSGATDTQYF. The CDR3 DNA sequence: TGTGCCAGCAGCTTGGCGCCTAGCGGGGCCACAGATACGCAGTATTTT.

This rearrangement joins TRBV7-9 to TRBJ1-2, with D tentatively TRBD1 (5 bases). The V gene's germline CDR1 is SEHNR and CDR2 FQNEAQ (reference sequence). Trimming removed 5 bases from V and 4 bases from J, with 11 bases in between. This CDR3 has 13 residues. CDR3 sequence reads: CASSPTAIYGYTF. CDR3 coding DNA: TGTGCCAGCAGCCCGACAGCGATCTATGGCTACACCTTC. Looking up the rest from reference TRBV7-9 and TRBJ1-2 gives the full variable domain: DTGVSQNPRHKITKRGQNVTFRCDPISEHNRLYWYRQTLGQGPEFLTYFQNEAQLEKSRLLSDRFSAERPKGSFSTLEIQRTEQGDSAMYLCASSPTAIYGYTFGSGTRLTVV.

The CDR3 DNA follows: TGTGCCTGGAGACGGGGACTAGCGGGAGTTGCAGATACGCAGTATTTT. Its protein is CAWRRGLAGVADTQYF. The rearrangement uses TRBV30 and TRBJ2-3; TRBD2 aligns across 14 bases. V shed 3 bases, J shed 4 bases, and the junction held 6 bases outside the gene matches. The CDR3 covers 16 residues. In germline, CDR1 is GTSNPN, CDR2 SVGIG (reference sequence).

CDR3 DNA sequence: TGTGCCAGCAGCTTAGGCTACAGCCAGGTCGGGAGCTCCTACAATGAGCAGTTCTTC. It yields the protein CASSLGYSQVGSSYNEQFF. V gene TRBV7-9 combines with J gene TRBJ2-1; tentative D call: TRBD2 (6 bases). V lost 1 base to trimming and J lost 0 bases, with 19 bases between them. Germline V CDR1 and CDR2: SEHNR, FQNEAQ (reference sequence). The CDR3 totals 19 residues.

The CDR3 sequence is CASSRTMREASYEQYF. The CDR3 nucleotides are TGCGCCAGCAGTCGTACTATGCGGGAGGCATCCTACGAGCAGTACTTC. V is TRBV4-3 and J is TRBJ2-7, with TRBD2 matching over 8 bases. With 6 bases clipped from V and 1 base from J, the junction kept 11 bases outside the gene matches. The CDR3 is made up of 16 amino acids. Germline loops: CDR1 LGHNA, CDR2 YSLEER.

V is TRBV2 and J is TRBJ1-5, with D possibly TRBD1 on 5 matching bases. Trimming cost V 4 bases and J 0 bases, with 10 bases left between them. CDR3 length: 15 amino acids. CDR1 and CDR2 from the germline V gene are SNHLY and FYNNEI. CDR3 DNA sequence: TGTGCCAGCAGTGTTGGGGGGTATAGCAATCAGCCCCAGCATTTT. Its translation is CASSVGGYSNQPQHF.

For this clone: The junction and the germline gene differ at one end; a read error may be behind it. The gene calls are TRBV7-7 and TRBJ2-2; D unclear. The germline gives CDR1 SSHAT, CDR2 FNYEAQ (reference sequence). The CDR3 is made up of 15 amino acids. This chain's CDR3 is CASSLITVNTGELFF. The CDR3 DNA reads TGTGCTAGCAGCTTAATAACAGTTAACACCGGGGAGCTGTTTTTT.

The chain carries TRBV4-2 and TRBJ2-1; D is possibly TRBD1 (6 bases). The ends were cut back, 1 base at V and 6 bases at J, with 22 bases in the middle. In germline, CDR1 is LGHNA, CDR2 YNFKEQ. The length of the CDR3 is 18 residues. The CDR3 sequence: CASSQAAPPAVGGNEQFF. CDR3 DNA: TGTGCCAGCAGCCAAGCCGCCCCCCCCGCGGTAGGGGGCAATGAGCAGTTCTTC.

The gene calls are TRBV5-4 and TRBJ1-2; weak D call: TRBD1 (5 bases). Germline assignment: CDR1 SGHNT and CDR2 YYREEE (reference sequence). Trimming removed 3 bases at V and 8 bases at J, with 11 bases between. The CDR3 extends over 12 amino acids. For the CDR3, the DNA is TGTGCCAGCAGCTCCCGGGACTTCGGCTACACCTTC. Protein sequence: CASSSRDFGYTF.

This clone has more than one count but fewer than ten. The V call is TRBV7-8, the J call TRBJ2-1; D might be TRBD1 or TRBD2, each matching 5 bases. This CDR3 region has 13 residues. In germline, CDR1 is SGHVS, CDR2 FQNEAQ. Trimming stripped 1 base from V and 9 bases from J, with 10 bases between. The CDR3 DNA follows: TGTGCCAGCAGCTTAGGAGGGGTGGTTGAGCAGTTCTTC. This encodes CASSLGGVVEQFF.

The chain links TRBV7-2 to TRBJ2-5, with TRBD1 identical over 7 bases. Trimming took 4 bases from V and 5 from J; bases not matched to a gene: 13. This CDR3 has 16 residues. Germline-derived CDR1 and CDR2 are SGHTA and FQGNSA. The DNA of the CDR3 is TGTGCCAGCAGCTCAATGTTCCTACAGGGGTCCGAGACCCAGTACTTC. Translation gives CASSSMFLQGSETQYF.

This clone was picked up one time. The CDR3 protein is CASSLEGTGNTEAFF. CDR3 in DNA: TGTGCCAGCAGCTTAGAAGGGACCGGGAACACTGAAGCTTTCTTT. V usage is TRBV11-3 and J usage is TRBJ1-1, with D perhaps matching TRBD1 (5 bases). The CDR3 extends over 15 amino acids. The germline V and J ends were trimmed by 0 bases and 1 base, with 9 bases remaining between them. Germline assignment: CDR1 SGHNT and CDR2 YENEEA.

The chain's CDR3 is CASSLDVDQPQHF. CDR3 in DNA: TGCGCCAGCAGCTTGGACGTGGATCAGCCCCAGCATTTT. The chain has TRBV5-1 and TRBJ1-5; D ambiguous. The CDR3 extends over 13 amino acids. V was clipped by 0 bases and J by 5 bases, with 6 bases between them. Germline CDR1 reads SGHRS; CDR2 reads YFSETQ.

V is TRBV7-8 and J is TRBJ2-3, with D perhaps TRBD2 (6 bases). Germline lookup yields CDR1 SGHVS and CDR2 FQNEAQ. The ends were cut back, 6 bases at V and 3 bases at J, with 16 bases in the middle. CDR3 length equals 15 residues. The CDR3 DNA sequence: TGTGCCAGCAGGATTCGGAGGGATCCAACAGATACGCAGTATTTT. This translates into CASRIRRDPTDTQYF.